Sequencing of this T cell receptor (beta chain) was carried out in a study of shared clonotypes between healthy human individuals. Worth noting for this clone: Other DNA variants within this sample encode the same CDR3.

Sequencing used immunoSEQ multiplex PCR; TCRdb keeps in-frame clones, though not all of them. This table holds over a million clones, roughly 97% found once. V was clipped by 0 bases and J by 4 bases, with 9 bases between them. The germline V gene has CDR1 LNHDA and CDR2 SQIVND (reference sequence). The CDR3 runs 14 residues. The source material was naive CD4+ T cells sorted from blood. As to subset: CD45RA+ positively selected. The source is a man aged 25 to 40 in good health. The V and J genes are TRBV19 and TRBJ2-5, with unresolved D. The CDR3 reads CASSIDRRRETQYF. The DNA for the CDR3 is TGTGCCAGTAGTATAGATCGGCGACGAGAGACCCAGTACTTC.